The rows below give T cell receptor beta chains drawn from one sample of a study of OX40 agonist ivuxolimab in advanced cancers. Clones were sequenced by immunoSEQ multiplex PCR, and TCRdb holds only the in-frame ones, with some missing. The table shows about 55,000 clones, with around three quarters occurring only once. The source was CD4+ or CD8+ T cells sorted from blood, collected in a trial of the OX40 agonist ivuxolimab. These receptors were taken from an adult with an advanced solid tumor such as melanoma, head and neck, liver or kidney cancer. Both conserved end residues are trimmed from each CDR3. Each record gives: V gene, clone size, CDR3 protein. Clone size, where shown, is once, few, many, or a class for clones that have expanded.

TRBV7-3,.,ASSLSDGRGYT
TRBV9,.,ASSSTRGNYGYT
TRBV2,.,ASEAPGLTLSEQY
TRBV4-1,few,ASSQENRPNQPQH
TRBV19,few,ASSMTATNEKLF
TRBV18,few,ASSKRPGQGTDTQY
TRBV5-1,.,ASSLTSGSSYNEQF
TRBV5-4,once,ASSLVSGPAYNEQF
TRBV5-4,.,ASSEISMNTEAF
TRBV6-5,.,ASSRGRGAHQPQH
TRBV5-4,many,ASSSGETNEKLF
TRBV28,.,ASSSLNQPQH
TRBV5-1,.,ASSLGNRDRRLRDTEAF
TRBV30,.,AWSPATGAFYEKLF
TRBV11-2,.,ASSRFGTGVYNEQF
TRBV7-2,once,ASSPYSSNQY
TRBV19,few,ASSMNTGELF
TRBV7-2,.,ASSLGGVSTEAF
TRBV29-1,once,SVEGRPQETQY
TRBV5-1,once,ASISRGYQPQH
TRBV6-6,.,ASRTGANIQY
TRBV6-5,.,ASSPKNIQY
TRBV10-3,.,AIRTDSYEQY
TRBV9,.,ASSPGPVRHEKLF
TRBV4-3,once,ASSQDYRQMLSHERETQY
TRBV5-5,.,ASSLSRGNQPQH
TRBV7-6,.,ASSSTSSYEQY
TRBV5-1,.,ASSVSGTRVYEQY
TRBV9,.,ASSPVGGTNEKLF
TRBV6-5,few,ASSSNNRVNTEAF
TRBV7-2,.,ASSPPGQGLYEQY
TRBV7-2,.,ASVISAAGNEQY
TRBV7-3,.,ASSGGAGGDYGYT
TRBV10-3,.,AISDTRLAGDGELF
TRBV5-6,.,ASRTLKWGRQSSEAF
TRBV7-2,.,ASSPGPTDTQY
TRBV4-3,.,ASSQDPGGSPLH
TRBV29-1,.,SAGQGGDTQY
TRBV19,.,ASTLDRGKSKNIQY
TRBV6-5,.,ASSYEQGRANYGYT
TRBV6-1,.,ASSRDSLFYGYT
TRBV18,.,ASSPPRGGDNEKLF
TRBV10-3,.,AIRRGQGDQPQH
TRBV10-3,.,AISSQGGGLSNTQY
TRBV5-6,.,ASSLGGFGNSPLH
TRBV15,.,ATSRDRFEQY
TRBV18,once,ASSPGTESQY
TRBV29-1,.,SVDGGGANVLT
TRBV7-9,.,ASSYTGGVYVGYT
TRBV5-5,.,ASSYIGTGGRGYT
TRBV29-1,.,SVEETASGANVLT
TRBV5-1,.,ASSRVGSTNEKLF
TRBV21-1,.,ASSKLMWGAYNEQF
TRBV28,.,ASSATSGRVYNEQF
TRBV9,.,ASSVVPGTQETQY
TRBV5-1,.,ASSFRVQSYNEQF
TRBV18,few,ASSPTGEPTQPQH
TRBV6-1,.,ASSQEVTATDTQY
TRBV4-1,many,ASSRQTLEDTEAF